This entry lists 10 T cell receptor beta chains sequenced from one sample in a study of neurological immune-mediated disorders. Time point: longitudinal time-point 2. MiXCR, run by TCRdb on the 5' RACE reads, gives a single entry per CDR3 protein. The table lists about 80,000 distinct CDR3 sequences, nearly 6% of them singletons. The material sequenced was PBMCs. The receptors originated from a woman aged 55-69 years with multiple sclerosis.

This clonotype was recorded many times. The chain joins TRBV10-3 to TRBJ2-7, with D possibly matching TRBD2 (7 bases). Germline V gives CDR1 ENHRY, CDR2 SYGVKD. With 2 bases removed from V and 9 bases from J, the gap between germline ends came to 23 bases. The CDR3 loop spans 16 amino acids. The CDR3 reads CAISEVLTGGLLRQYF. The CDR3 coding sequence is TGTGCCATCAGTGAGGTCCTGACGGGGGGCCTCCTCCGGCAGTACTTC.

The table lists this clonotype with many counts. Here the CDR3 reads CASSPRDGYTEAFF. The CDR3 bases are TGTGCCAGCAGTCCCCGGGACGGATACACTGAAGCTTTCTTT. J is TRBJ1-1 and V is TRBV5-8, with D possibly TRBD1 on 5 matching bases. This CDR3 contains 14 residues. Per germline, CDR1 SGHTS and CDR2 YDEGEE. V dropped 5 bases and J dropped 3 bases, with 14 bases sitting between them.

This clonotype was recorded many times. The V call is TRBV20-1, the J call TRBJ1-5, with 7 bases that match TRBD1. After removal of 3 bases from V and 5 bases from J, the junction contained 7 bases not matched to a gene. This CDR3 is built from 14 residues. In germline, CDR1 is DFQATT, CDR2 SNEGSKA (reference sequence). The DNA for the CDR3 is TGCAGTGCTAGTAGAGGGGGCGCGGATCAGCCCCAGCATTTT. Translated, it gives CSASRGGADQPQHF.

In its sample, this clonotype was seen many times. This rearrangement joins TRBV27 to TRBJ2-3; TRBD1 aligns across 8 bases. CDR3 length: 14 amino acids. V gave up 6 bases and J gave up 5 bases; unmatched junction bases: 7. Per the germline V gene, CDR1 is MNHEY and CDR2 is SMNVEV (reference sequence). CDR3 nucleotide sequence: TGTGCCAGCAGCCACGGACAGGGTGAAGATACGCAGTATTTT. Translation: CASSHGQGEDTQYF.

This clonotype was seen ten or more times. The V call is TRBV3-1, the J call TRBJ2-1; the D gene could be TRBD1 or TRBD2 (5 bases each). V shed 0 bases and J shed 12 bases, with 12 bases lying between them. The V gene's germline CDR1 is LGHDT and CDR2 YNNKEL (reference sequence). This CDR3 is built from 13 residues. The CDR3 region has the DNA TGTGCCAGCAGCCAAGAGATGAGGGGTTCGCAGTTCTTC. As protein: CASSQEMRGSQFF.

The sample holds many counts of this clonotype. The chain employs TRBV15 and TRBJ2-1; maybe TRBD2 (6 bases). CDR1 and CDR2 (germline): LNHNV, YYDKDF (reference sequence). The length of the CDR3 is 16 residues. The V and J ends lost 0 bases and 0 bases respectively, with 9 bases between them. As DNA, the CDR3 is TGTGCCACCAGCAGAGACCGGGAGAGCTCCTACAATGAGCAGTTCTTC. Protein sequence: CATSRDRESSYNEQFF.

There are many counts of this clonotype. The J gene is TRBJ2-1, the V gene TRBV5-1; 10 nucleotides line up with TRBD2. Germline trimming cut 2 bases from V and 7 bases from J; bases unmatched to any gene: 9. Germline CDR1 reads SGHRS; CDR2 reads YFSETQ. CDR3 length equals 16 residues. The CDR3 coding sequence is TGCGCCAGCAGCTTTGCTAGCGGGGGCGGGGGAAATGAGCAGTTCTTC. Translating gives CASSFASGGGGNEQFF.

Many counts were recorded for this clonotype. J is TRBJ1-2 and V is TRBV7-9; 10 bases agree with TRBD1. The CDR3 consists of 17 residues. The germline V gene encodes CDR1 SEHNR and CDR2 FQNEAQ (reference sequence). V lost 7 bases to trimming and J lost 8 bases; unmatched junction nucleotides: 19. CDR3 coding DNA: TGTGCCAGCACCCTCTTCAGCCGGGACAGGGGCGGTGGAGGCTACACCTTC. Translated, it gives CASTLFSRDRGGGGYTF. Based on the CDR3 plus reference TRBV7-9 and TRBJ1-2, the full variable domain is DTGVSQNPRHKITKRGQNVTFRCDPISEHNRLYWYRQTLGQGPEFLTYFQNEAQLEKSRLLSDRFSAERPKGSFSTLEIQRTEQGDSAMYLCASTLFSRDRGGGGYTFGSGTRLTVV.

This clonotype was detected many times. V gene TRBV3-1 combines with J gene TRBJ2-1; a weak D match, TRBD1 (6 bases). V lost 3 bases and J 5 bases, leaving 14 bases between the germline ends. CDR1 LGHDT and CDR2 YNNKEL come from the germline V gene (reference sequence). The length of the CDR3 is 15 residues. The chain's CDR3 is CASSQGHQVDNEQFF. CDR3 DNA sequence: TGTGCCAGCAGCCAGGGACACCAGGTTGACAATGAGCAGTTCTTC.

In its sample, this clonotype was seen many times. The genes are TRBV18 and TRBJ1-6, with D possibly TRBD1 on 5 matching bases. The CDR3 totals 16 residues. Germline V gives CDR1 KGHSH, CDR2 LQKENI. Trimming removed 2 bases at V and 3 bases at J, with 11 bases between. The CDR3 DNA follows: TGTGCCAGCTCACCAGTGGGGACCGGCTATAATTCACCCCTCCACTTT. It codes for CASSPVGTGYNSPLHF.